The 7 T cell receptor beta chains reported below all come from one sample, sequenced in a study of cytomegalovirus exposure and HLA in healthy donors. The PCR ran on 60 Vbeta and 13 Jbeta primers. Method: immunoSEQ multiplex PCR; TCRdb's copy keeps in-frame clones and lacks some. Here the sample spans roughly 160,000 clones, 75% to 80% being singletons. The sequenced sample consisted of PBMCs. All receptors come from a man aged 50-59 years in good health and CMV-seropositive.

This clone showed up just once. The J gene is TRBJ1-1, the V gene TRBV5-1; TRBD1 matches at 7 bases. Per the germline V gene, CDR1 is SGHRS and CDR2 is YFSETQ. The CDR3 is made up of 15 amino acids. V gave up 4 bases and J gave up 0 bases; unmatched junction bases: 6. CDR3 nucleotide sequence: TGCGCCAGCAGCATCAGGGGGGAAATGAACACTGAAGCTTTCTTT. This gives the protein CASSIRGEMNTEAFF.

The chain couples TRBV7-8 to TRBJ1-4; D perhaps matches TRBD1 (5 bases). This CDR3 spans 15 amino acids. The germline V gene has CDR1 SGHVS and CDR2 FQNEAQ. V was trimmed by 2 bases and J by 7 bases, leaving 14 bases between them. The CDR3 spells CASSLSAGGREKLFF. The CDR3, as DNA: TGTGCCAGCAGCTTATCAGCGGGGGGTCGTGAAAAACTGTTTTTT.

The chain carries TRBV5-4 and TRBJ2-6, with TRBD1 identical over 8 bases. The CDR3 extends over 19 amino acids. After removal of 0 bases from V and 2 bases from J, the junction contained 10 bases not matched to a gene. Germline V lookup: CDR1 SGHNT, CDR2 YYREEE (reference sequence). The CDR3 region has the DNA TGTGCCAGCAGCTTGGTTACGAGGACAGGGTCTGCTGGGGCCAACGTCCTGACTTTC. Amino acids: CASSLVTRTGSAGANVLTF.

A few counts support this clone. This chain uses TRBV5-4 with TRBJ2-7, with D possibly matching TRBD2 (5 bases). The germline V gene encodes CDR1 SGHNT and CDR2 YYREEE (reference sequence). The CDR3 loop spans 13 amino acids. V lost 4 bases and J 4 bases, leaving 12 bases between the germline ends. Here the CDR3 reads CASSTEGRYEQYV. The CDR3 bases are TGTGCCAGCAGCACCGAGGGAAGGTACGAGCAGTACGTC.

This clone was detected only once. This sequence joins TRBV7-3 and TRBJ1-1; D remains unclear. CDR3 length: 14 amino acids. CDR1 and CDR2 (germline): SGHTA, FQGTGA. With 0 bases removed from V and 4 bases from J, the gap between germline ends came to 9 bases. The CDR3, as DNA: TGTGCCAGCAGCTTAACTACCAGAGGCACTGAAGCTTTCTTT. Translating it yields CASSLTTRGTEAFF. Using reference TRBV7-3 and TRBJ1-1 for the parts outside the CDR3, the full variable domain is GAGVSQTPSNKVTEKGKYVELRCDPISGHTALYWYRQSLGQGPEFLIYFQGTGAADDSGLPNDRFFAVRPEGSVSTLKIQRTERGDSAVYLCASSLTTRGTEAFFGQGTRLTVV.

This chain connects TRBV28 to TRBJ1-1; TRBD1 aligns across 7 bases. Germline V gene data show CDR1 as MDHEN and CDR2 as SYDVKM. The trim removed 7 bases at V and 11 bases at J, leaving 10 bases unmatched. This CDR3 contains 12 residues. CDR3: CASMRDRARAFF. CDR3 in DNA: TGTGCCAGCATGAGAGACAGGGCTCGGGCTTTCTTT.

The chain employs TRBV4-2 and TRBJ2-7; D might be TRBD1 (5 bases). V was cut by 3 bases and J by 6 bases, with 24 bases left in between. Germline CDR1 LGHNA, CDR2 YNFKEQ. This CDR3 contains 17 residues. The CDR3 here is CASSQTTDILRRSEQYF. The CDR3 nucleotides read TGTGCCAGCAGCCAGACGACAGACATACTTCGACGGTCCGAGCAGTACTTC.